This TCR beta chain was sequenced during a study of beta chain features in type 1 diabetes. Study context: Analysis included 95 million to 140 million sorted cells drawn from all samples. General observations from the study: Significant though moderate, a shortening of TCRB CDR3s appeared in all four CD4+ subsets of Type 1 diabetes patients.

The entirety of the isolated RNA underwent reverse transcription, so expressed TCRB transcripts were sequenced. Repertoires were generated with immunoSEQ multiplex PCR, while TCRdb's copy carries only in-frame clones and drops some. This sample has a few hundred thousand clones, with less than 15% found just once. Blood was drawn once from each donor into heparinised tubes. The draws averaged about 120 mL. Without exception, sorted populations had purity beyond 98%. Note on this clone: No antigen is known for it.

This receptor was obtained from a woman aged 18-30 years in good health. The sample was naive CD4+ T cells from blood.

CDR3 sequence: CASSERQGAGYGYTF. CDR3 in DNA: TGTGCCAGCAGCGAAAGACAGGGGGCGGGATATGGCTACACCTTC. The gene calls are TRBV6-1 and TRBJ1-2, with TRBD1 identical over 10 bases. The CDR3 spans 15 residues. Germline V gene lookup returns CDR1 MNHNS and CDR2 SASEGT. V lost 6 bases and J lost 5; bases outside the gene matches: 9.